The 25 T cell receptor beta chains given below trace back to one sample, sequenced in a study of cytomegalovirus exposure and HLA in healthy donors. PCR amplification relied on 60 Vbeta primers (plus 13 Jbeta primers). This table comes from immunoSEQ multiplex PCR, and its TCRdb copy is limited to in-frame clones, with some not included. The sample yields about 200,000 clones, roughly four fifths seen once. Material: PBMCs. The origin of the receptors is a boy between 2 and 10 years old in good health and CMV-seronegative.

This clone was recorded once. The rearrangement uses TRBV4-3 and TRBJ1-1, with TRBD1 identical over 7 bases. The CDR3 runs to 14 residues. The J segment lost 6 bases and the V segment lost 3 bases, leaving 7 bases of the junction unmatched. Germline CDR1 and CDR2: LGHNA and YSLEER. The CDR3 spells CASSHLGQAAEAFF. The CDR3 DNA sequence: TGCGCCAGCAGCCACCTCGGACAGGCCGCTGAAGCTTTCTTT.

The rearrangement links TRBV13 to TRBJ2-1, with 8 bases identical to TRBD1. V was clipped by 5 bases and J by 4 bases; unmatched bases: 13. This CDR3 contains 17 residues. Germline V gene lookup returns CDR1 PRHDT and CDR2 FYEKMQ (reference sequence). The CDR3 DNA reads as TGTGCCAGCAGCCCACGCCCCGGGACAGGTGCTTACAATGAGCAGTTCTTC. Translated: CASSPRPGTGAYNEQFF.

The chain carries TRBV4-2 and TRBJ1-2; a weak D match, TRBD1 (6 bases). V was pared by 0 bases and J by 10 bases, with 18 bases between. The germline gives CDR1 LGHNA, CDR2 YNFKEQ. The CDR3 is made up of 15 amino acids. The CDR3 here is CASSQDFAGEWAYTF. The CDR3 nucleotides read TGTGCCAGCAGCCAAGATTTTGCAGGGGAGTGGGCCTACACCTTC.

The rearrangement joins TRBV6-1 to TRBJ1-1; no firm D call. V was clipped by 1 base and J by 5 bases, with 11 bases between them. Germline CDR1 is MNHNS and CDR2 is SASEGT. The CDR3 extends over 14 amino acids. CDR3 in amino acids: CASSEVGEWTEAFF. CDR3 DNA: TGTGCCAGCAGTGAAGTGGGCGAGTGGACTGAAGCTTTCTTT.

The count of this clone is one. Its ends do not fully match the called genes, so a read error is possible. This chain joins TRBV6-5 and TRBJ2-6, with D possibly TRBD1 on 5 matching bases. The CDR3 runs to 14 residues. The germline gives CDR1 MNHEY, CDR2 SVGAGI. DNA of the CDR3: TGTGCCAGCAGTTACATTGCTGGGGCCAACGGCCTGACTTTC. Its protein product is CASSYIAGANGLTF.

The chain carries TRBV11-2 and TRBJ2-2, with 10 nucleotides matching TRBD2. The CDR3 runs 18 residues. The germline V gene has CDR1 SGHAT and CDR2 FQNNGV. V lost 4 bases and J lost 6; bases outside the gene matches: 14. Here the CDR3 DNA reads TGTGCCAGCAGCTCCAGAACTACCGGGACTAGCGCGCCCGGGGAGCTGTTTTTT. Amino acids: CASSSRTTGTSAPGELFF. The full variable domain, with the rest looked up from reference TRBV11-2 and TRBJ2-2, is EAGVAQSPRYKIIEKRQSVAFWCNPISGHATLYWYQQILGQGPKLLIQFQNNGVVDDSQLPKDRFSAERLKGVDSTLKIQPAKLEDSAVYLCASSSRTTGTSAPGELFFGEGSRLTVL.

This clone was recorded once. The V and J genes are TRBV19 and TRBJ1-2; D is unclear. The germline V gene encodes CDR1 LNHDA and CDR2 SQIVND (reference sequence). This CDR3 is built from 11 residues. Trimming took off 5 bases at V and 4 bases at J, with 5 bases between the two ends. Written as DNA, the CDR3 is TGTGCCAGTAGTCAGCGCTATGGCTACACCTTC. Its protein is CASSQRYGYTF.

V gene TRBV4-3 combines with J gene TRBJ1-6; D is perhaps TRBD1 (5 bases). This CDR3 has 16 residues. V lost 1 base and J 7 bases, leaving 14 bases between the germline ends. CDR1 is LGHNA and CDR2 is YSLEER in the germline V gene. The CDR3 region has the DNA TGCGCCAGCAGCCAAGCCTTGGGGCAGATCAATTCACCCCTCCACTTT. As protein: CASSQALGQINSPLHF.

The rearrangement links TRBV2 to TRBJ2-3; 8 bases fit TRBD1. V trimming: 2 bases; J trimming: 6 bases; junction bases outside the gene matches: 7. Per the germline V gene, CDR1 is SNHLY and CDR2 is FYNNEI. The CDR3 is 15 residues long. CDR3 in amino acids: CASSEQGAVHDTQYF. Written as DNA, the CDR3 is TGTGCCAGCAGTGAACAGGGGGCTGTTCACGATACGCAGTATTTT.

V usage is TRBV27 and J usage is TRBJ1-2; 10 bases line up with TRBD1. This CDR3 is built from 16 residues. Trimming at V came to 4 bases and at J to 4 bases, leaving 9 bases not matched to a gene. CDR1 is MNHEY, CDR2 SMNVEV, per germline (reference sequence). The CDR3: CASSSGGTGEVYGYTF. In DNA, the CDR3 is TGTGCCAGCAGTTCGGGTGGGACAGGGGAGGTCTATGGCTACACCTTC.

The chain employs TRBV10-3 and TRBJ1-3; D not certain. V lost 3 bases to trimming and J lost 4 bases, with 10 bases between them. The CDR3 extends over 14 amino acids. Germline CDR1 is ENHRY and CDR2 is SYGVKD. The CDR3 loop reads CAISDRSIGNTIYF. The CDR3 bases are TGTGCCATCAGTGACCGTAGTATCGGAAACACCATATATTTT.

This sequence joins TRBV7-3 and TRBJ2-2; 11 bases agree with TRBD2. Unmatched junction bases numbered 6, after V lost 5 bases and J lost 4 bases. Germline CDR1 reads SGHTA; CDR2 reads FQGTGA. This CDR3 has 16 amino acids. The CDR3 reads CASSPLTSGGTGELFF. CDR3 nucleotides: TGTGCCAGCAGCCCCCTCACTAGCGGGGGCACCGGGGAGCTGTTTTTT.

A single count supports this clone. The gene calls are TRBV9 and TRBJ2-1; 10 bases line up with TRBD2. The CDR3 runs 15 residues. V lost 0 bases to trimming and J lost 4 bases; unmatched junction nucleotides: 1. CDR1 and CDR2 from the germline V gene are SGDLS and YYNGEE. CDR3 in DNA: TGTGCCAGCAGCGTAGGAGCGGGGGGGTACAATGAGCAGTTCTTC. Encoded protein: CASSVGAGGYNEQFF.

The J gene is TRBJ2-1, the V gene TRBV6-1; TRBD2 is a possible D gene (5 bases). From germline, CDR1 is MNHNS and CDR2 SASEGT. The V end was cut by 6 bases, the J end by 5 bases, with 11 bases between. The CDR3 loop spans 13 amino acids. CDR3 coding DNA: TGTGCCAGCAGATTTGGGAGCGACAATGAGCAGTTCTTC. Translation: CASRFGSDNEQFF.

The rearrangement links TRBV12-5 to TRBJ1-2; D gene ambiguous. The CDR3 has 12 amino acids. The germline V gene has CDR1 LGHNT and CDR2 FRNRAP. Between the trimmed V and J ends, which lost 6 bases and 8 bases, there was a span of 13 bases. CDR3 nucleotides: TGTGCTAGTGGCCAGTCAGGCTACGGCTACACCTTC. It yields the protein CASGQSGYGYTF.

The chain is built from TRBV7-2 and TRBJ1-6; 7 bases map to TRBD1. With V trimmed by 4 bases and J by 4 bases, 10 bases remained unmatched. The CDR3 has 17 residues. Per germline, CDR1 SGHTA and CDR2 FQGNSA. The DNA of the CDR3 is TGTGCCAGCAGCTCTCCGGGACAGTCACCATATAATTCACCCCTCCACTTT. Translating it yields CASSSPGQSPYNSPLHF.

The rearrangement joins TRBV7-3 to TRBJ2-1, with a weak D call TRBD1 (6 bases). The germline gives CDR1 SGHTA, CDR2 FQGTGA. This CDR3 is 16 amino acids long. V shed 5 bases and J shed 9 bases, with 23 bases lying between them. The CDR3 loop reads CASSPEVRGSYGEQFF. The CDR3 coding sequence is TGTGCCAGCAGCCCAGAGGTCAGGGGATCTTACGGTGAGCAGTTCTTC.

In regard to this clone: Other DNA sequences in this specimen translate into the identical CDR3. The V and J genes are TRBV5-1 and TRBJ1-1, with 7 positions matching TRBD1. The germline CDR1 and CDR2 sequences are SGHRS and YFSETQ. With V trimmed by 4 bases and J by 5 bases, 11 bases remained unmatched. The CDR3 covers 15 residues. The CDR3 loop is CASSPGQGTATEAFF. In DNA, the CDR3 is TGCGCCAGCAGCCCCGGGCAGGGGACAGCTACTGAAGCTTTCTTT.

This sequence joins TRBV25-1 and TRBJ1-5; D uncertain. The CDR3 runs to 15 residues. V was clipped by 2 bases and J by 6 bases, with 14 bases between them. Germline CDR1 is MGHDK and CDR2 is SYGVNS. In nucleotides, the CDR3 is TGTGCCAGCAGTGAAGTTACTGCAGAGGCTCAGCCCCAGCATTTT. Its protein is CASSEVTAEAQPQHF.

This clone has just one count. The rearrangement uses TRBV9 and TRBJ2-5; 12 nucleotides line up with TRBD2. Germline values: CDR1 SGDLS, CDR2 YYNGEE. Trimming cost V 0 bases and J 5 bases; bases outside gene matches: 5. The CDR3 has 16 residues. CDR3 in amino acids: CASSVGGLAGSETQYF. The CDR3 DNA sequence: TGTGCCAGCAGCGTAGGCGGACTAGCGGGGTCTGAGACCCAGTACTTC. Using reference TRBV9 and TRBJ2-5 for the parts outside the CDR3, the full variable domain is DSGVTQTPKHLITATGQRVTLRCSPRSGDLSVYWYQQSLDQGLQFLIQYYNGEERAKGNILERFSAQQFPDLHSELNLSSLELGDSALYFCASSVGGLAGSETQYFGPGTRLLVL.

V gene TRBV5-1 combines with J gene TRBJ2-7, with 12 bases that match TRBD2. Germline trimming cut 1 base from V and 3 bases from J; bases unmatched to any gene: 5. The length of the CDR3 is 16 residues. From germline, CDR1 is SGHRS and CDR2 YFSETQ. The CDR3 spells CASSLRLAGGLYEQYF. CDR3 nucleotide sequence: TGCGCCAGCAGCTTGAGGCTAGCGGGGGGGCTCTACGAGCAGTACTTC.

The chain carries TRBV5-1 and TRBJ2-1, with D maybe TRBD1 (5 bases). Germline CDR1 and CDR2: SGHRS and YFSETQ. This CDR3 is built from 16 residues. The germline V and J ends were trimmed by 0 bases and 5 bases, with 15 bases remaining between them. DNA of the CDR3: TGCGCCAGCAGCTTGGTAGGGGTTTGGACCAACAATGAGCAGTTCTTC. The encoded protein is CASSLVGVWTNNEQFF.

This rearrangement joins TRBV6-1 to TRBJ1-6; tentatively, D is TRBD1 (6 bases). Germline lookup yields CDR1 MNHNS and CDR2 SASEGT. This CDR3 spans 15 amino acids. V was cut by 7 bases and J by 4 bases, with 14 bases left in between. CDR3 loop: CASIPDSSYNSPLHF. The CDR3 region has the DNA TGTGCCAGCATCCCGGACAGTAGTTATAATTCACCCCTCCACTTT.

The rearrangement joins TRBV5-1 to TRBJ1-1, with D unresolved. The germline V gene encodes CDR1 SGHRS and CDR2 YFSETQ. CDR3 length: 21 residues. Deletions cut 1 base from V and 0 bases from J, with 28 bases between. CDR3 region: CASSLNPVISKFSGMNTEAFF. The CDR3 DNA reads TGCGCCAGCAGCTTGAATCCGGTCATAAGTAAATTTTCGGGGATGAACACTGAAGCTTTCTTT.

V is TRBV7-2 and J is TRBJ2-7; TRBD2 matches 7 bases. Germline lookup yields CDR1 SGHTA and CDR2 FQGNSA. This CDR3 region has 15 residues. V was pared by 1 base and J by 2 bases, with 5 bases of the junction left unmatched. CDR3 DNA: TGTGCCAGCAGCTTAGTCTTGGCGGGGGCCTACGAGCAGTACTTC. Encoded protein: CASSLVLAGAYEQYF.